Presented here are 32 T cell receptor beta chains from one specimen sequenced in a study of Ad26.COV2.S vaccination and SARS-CoV-2 variants. Treatment: approximately 18 received Ad26.COV2.S at low or high dose, single or two shots; roughly 5 received placebo; per-sample allocation not given. Samples came from day 63 after the first vaccine or placebo injection. Some clones are missing from TCRdb's copy, which holds only in-frame ones; the method was immunoSEQ multiplex PCR. The repertoire has 350,000 to 400,000 clones, approximately 90% of them found once; the top ten carry 1.9%. The sample here was peripheral blood, taken in a trial of Ad26.COV2.S vaccine versus placebo. These receptors all stem from a person aged 18 to 65 who received the Ad26.COV2.S COVID-19 vaccine or a placebo.

This clone was observed at least ten times. The chain combines TRBV6-5 with TRBJ2-1; D may match TRBD1 or TRBD2 (5 bases each). The CDR3 has 14 amino acids. Germline values: CDR1 MNHEY, CDR2 SVGAGI. Trimming removed 2 bases from V and 0 bases from J, with 5 bases in between. The CDR3 DNA is TGTGCCAGCAGTTACGGGACCTCCTACAATGAGCAGTTCTTC. It is translated as CASSYGTSYNEQFF.

The chain combines TRBV5-5 with TRBJ2-5; the match to TRBD1 covers 7 bases. The CDR3 is made up of 16 amino acids. The junction had 9 bases not matched to a gene; V was cut back by 0 bases and J by 4 bases. Germline V gives CDR1 SGHKS, CDR2 YYEKEE (reference sequence). This CDR3 is CASSLAGTALLETQYF. Here the CDR3 DNA reads TGTGCCAGCAGCTTGGCCGGGACAGCTTTGTTAGAGACCCAGTACTTC. The full variable domain, with the rest looked up from reference TRBV5-5 and TRBJ2-5, is DAGVTQSPTHLIKTRGQQVTLRCSPISGHKSVSWYQQVLGQGPQFIFQYYEKEERGRGNFPDRFSARQFPNYSSELNVNALLLGDSALYLCASSLAGTALLETQYFGPGTRLLVL.

V is TRBV29-1 and J is TRBJ1-2; D not certain. From germline, CDR1 is SQVTM and CDR2 ANQGSEA. This CDR3 contains 13 residues. The V gene lost 4 bases and the J gene lost 8 bases, with 17 bases spanning the gap. This CDR3 reads CSVVVRAGYGYTF. CDR3 nucleotides: TGCAGCGTTGTGGTTCGTGCGGGGTACGGCTACACCTTC.

This chain connects TRBV6-2 or TRBV6-3 to TRBJ2-3, with 10 bases lining up with TRBD2. V was clipped by 4 bases and J by 4 bases; unmatched bases: 11. CDR3 length: 17 residues. The germline CDR1 and CDR2 sequences are MNHEY and SVGEGT. The CDR3 DNA reads TGTGCCAGCAGTTGGGAGCCTAGCGGGAGTTTCCCAGATACGCAGTATTTT. As protein: CASSWEPSGSFPDTQYF.

This chain's CDR3 is CASSPGTGFNEKLFF. CDR3 DNA: TGTGCCAGCAGCCCCGGGACAGGCTTTAATGAAAAACTGTTTTTT. The chain is built from TRBV7-9 and TRBJ1-4, with TRBD1 identical over 8 bases. CDR1 is SEHNR and CDR2 is FQNEAQ in the germline V gene (reference sequence). This CDR3 contains 15 residues. Germline trimming cut 5 bases from V and 4 bases from J; bases unmatched to any gene: 6.

The chain couples TRBV4-1 to TRBJ2-7, with no clear D. The germline V gene has CDR1 MGHRA and CDR2 YSYEKL. V lost 1 base and J lost 6, with 19 bases in between. The CDR3 covers 16 residues. The CDR3 sequence: CASSQVSKRLASEQYF. In DNA, the CDR3 is TGCGCCAGCAGCCAAGTATCCAAGAGATTAGCCTCCGAGCAGTACTTC.

This chain joins TRBV10-3 and TRBJ2-7; D is undetermined. Per the germline V gene, CDR1 is ENHRY and CDR2 is SYGVKD. V shed 0 bases and J shed 5 bases, with 11 bases lying between them. The CDR3 length is 14 residues. The CDR3 reads CAISESWTTHEQYF. The CDR3 bases are TGTGCCATCAGTGAGTCATGGACGACCCACGAGCAGTACTTC.

This sequence joins TRBV28 and TRBJ1-5; the D is unclear. V lost 6 bases, J lost 0 bases, and 3 bases lay in between. Germline values: CDR1 MDHEN, CDR2 SYDVKM. The CDR3 contains 12 residues. This CDR3 reads CASRDSNQPQHF. In DNA form, the CDR3 reads TGTGCCAGCAGGGATAGCAATCAGCCCCAGCATTTT.

The V and J genes are TRBV19 and TRBJ2-1; D perhaps matches TRBD1 (5 bases). This CDR3 contains 13 residues. CDR1 LNHDA and CDR2 SQIVND come from the germline V gene (reference sequence). V lost 3 bases and J lost 6, with 9 bases in between. CDR3 amino acids: CASSMRRGNEQFF. The DNA for the CDR3 is TGTGCCAGTAGTATGAGAAGGGGCAATGAGCAGTTCTTC.

This chain uses TRBV7-9 with TRBJ2-1; D not resolved. There are 14 residues in the CDR3. The ends were cut back, 2 bases at V and 13 bases at J, with 18 bases in the middle. Germline values: CDR1 SEHNR, CDR2 FQNEAQ (reference sequence). The chain's CDR3 is CASSLIRQAPSQFF. For the CDR3, the DNA is TGTGCCAGCAGCTTAATCAGGCAGGCGCCATCACAGTTCTTC. Supplemented by reference TRBV7-9 and TRBJ2-1, the full variable domain reads DTGVSQNPRHKITKRGQNVTFRCDPISEHNRLYWYRQTLGQGPEFLTYFQNEAQLEKSRLLSDRFSAERPKGSFSTLEIQRTEQGDSAMYLCASSLIRQAPSQFFGPGTRLTVL.

This sequence joins TRBV19 and TRBJ1-5; no clear D gene. This CDR3 is built from 12 residues. The germline gives CDR1 LNHDA, CDR2 SQIVND (reference sequence). The V gene lost 5 bases and the J gene lost 7 bases, with 9 bases spanning the gap. The CDR3, as DNA: TGTGCCAGTAGTCCCCCTGGGCAGCCCCAGCATTTT. Translation gives CASSPPGQPQHF.

V is TRBV24-1 and J is TRBJ1-1; D is perhaps TRBD1 (6 bases). Deletions cut 7 bases from V and 1 base from J, with 9 bases between. The CDR3 runs 13 residues. Per germline, CDR1 KGHDR and CDR2 SFDVKD. CDR3 amino acids: CATSGQTNTEAFF. Here the CDR3 DNA reads TGTGCCACCAGCGGACAGACGAACACTGAAGCTTTCTTT.

This chain joins TRBV10-3 and TRBJ2-7, with no clear D. The CDR3 totals 13 residues. V was trimmed by 2 bases and J by 2 bases, leaving 7 bases between them. Germline loops: CDR1 ENHRY, CDR2 SYGVKD. DNA for the CDR3: TGTGCCATCAGTGAGCCTACTACCTACGAGCAGTACTTC. It yields the protein CAISEPTTYEQYF.

This clone has only a few counts. This chain joins TRBV5-1 and TRBJ1-1, with D perhaps TRBD1 (5 bases). This CDR3 is built from 17 residues. Trimming removed 4 bases from V and 0 bases from J, with 19 bases in between. Germline loops: CDR1 SGHRS, CDR2 YFSETQ. The CDR3 DNA reads TGCGCCAGCAGCCCTTCCGGTTGGGGCTCAATGAACACTGAAGCTTTCTTT. Amino acid sequence: CASSPSGWGSMNTEAFF.

This chain connects TRBV5-8 to TRBJ2-5; a possible D gene is TRBD1 (5 bases). Germline V lookup: CDR1 SGHTS, CDR2 YDEGEE. V was trimmed by 3 bases and J by 1 base, leaving 10 bases between them. The length of the CDR3 is 14 residues. The DNA of the CDR3 is TGTGCCAGCAGCTGGGGCAGTTTCCAAGAGACCCAGTACTTC. Encoded protein: CASSWGSFQETQYF.

This clone was seen once. This same CDR3 is encoded by further DNA sequences in the sample. The genes are TRBV12-3 or TRBV12-4 and TRBJ2-7; D perhaps matches TRBD2 (6 bases). The CDR3 loop spans 13 amino acids. Trimming removed 3 bases at V and 2 bases at J, with 8 bases between. The CDR3 reads CASSLGGPYEQYF. In DNA form, the CDR3 reads TGTGCCAGCAGTTTGGGAGGACCCTACGAGCAGTACTTC.

The chain couples TRBV5-6 to TRBJ2-7, with 12 positions matching TRBD1. With 0 bases clipped from V and 5 bases from J, the junction kept 9 bases outside the gene matches. This CDR3 has 17 amino acids. Germline V gives CDR1 SGHDT, CDR2 YYEEEE. In nucleotides, the CDR3 is TGTGCCAGCAGCTTGGGGCGGCGGGGACAGGGGGCCGACGAGCAGTACTTC. Encoded protein: CASSLGRRGQGADEQYF.

The V call is TRBV6-5, the J call TRBJ2-2; 9 nucleotides match TRBD1. CDR3 length equals 15 residues. Germline trimming cut 7 bases from V and 5 bases from J; bases unmatched to any gene: 8. From germline, CDR1 is MNHEY and CDR2 SVGAGI. The CDR3 DNA follows: TGTGCCAGCACCTGGACAGGGGAAAATACCGGGGAGCTGTTTTTT. Encoded protein: CASTWTGENTGELFF.

The genes are TRBV7-9 and TRBJ1-1, with unresolved D. Germline V CDR1 and CDR2: SEHNR, FQNEAQ (reference sequence). This CDR3 has 16 amino acids. V lost 0 bases and J 3 bases, leaving 14 bases between the germline ends. The CDR3 nucleotides are TGTGCCAGCAGCTTAGCGTCCGTGACTAGCGACACTGAAGCTTTCTTT. Residues: CASSLASVTSDTEAFF.

In regard to this clone: Within the sample, other DNA sequences also encode this same CDR3. The chain joins TRBV3-1 (or the pseudogene TRBV3-2) to TRBJ1-5; no clear D. V lost 3 bases, J lost 1 base, and 4 bases lay in between. This CDR3 has 13 residues. The germline V gene has CDR1 LGHDT and CDR2 YNNKEL (reference sequence). The CDR3 coding sequence is TGTGCCAGCAGCCAGGCCAGCAATCAGCCCCAGCATTTT. This codes for CASSQASNQPQHF.

V is TRBV20-1 and J is TRBJ2-7; possible D gene TRBD2, 7 bases. V was shortened by 3 bases and J by 3 bases, with 12 bases between the two germline ends. From germline, CDR1 is DFQATT and CDR2 SNEGSKA (reference sequence). The CDR3 is 13 residues long. CDR3 sequence: CSASGGAFYEQYF. CDR3 DNA: TGCAGTGCTAGTGGGGGGGCCTTCTACGAGCAGTACTTC.

This clone was observed a handful of times. This chain connects TRBV28 to TRBJ1-2; D call uncertain. V lost 5 bases to trimming and J lost 1 base, with 14 bases between them. CDR1 and CDR2 (germline): MDHEN, SYDVKM. This CDR3 has 15 residues. The CDR3 sequence: CASSPGSSINYGYTF. The CDR3 region has the DNA TGTGCCAGCAGTCCCGGGTCTAGTATTAACTATGGCTACACCTTC.

The chain joins TRBV7-2 to TRBJ2-5; D possibly corresponds to TRBD1 (8 bases). This CDR3 contains 14 residues. Trimming stripped 1 base from V and 4 bases from J, with 10 bases between. CDR1 and CDR2 (germline): SGHTA, FQGNSA. The CDR3 sequence: CASSLDRGGETQYF. Written as DNA, the CDR3 is TGTGCCAGCAGCTTAGACAGGGGGGGAGAGACCCAGTACTTC.

The chain combines TRBV7-2 with TRBJ2-7; tentatively, D is TRBD1 (6 bases). Per the germline V gene, CDR1 is SGHTA and CDR2 is FQGNSA. The CDR3 covers 13 residues. V was trimmed by 5 bases and J by 2 bases, leaving 10 bases between them. This CDR3 is CASSIRQAYEQYF. In DNA form, the CDR3 reads TGTGCCAGCAGCATCCGACAGGCCTACGAGCAGTACTTC.

In DNA, the CDR3 is TGTGCCAGCGACAGGGGCCTAACCTACGAGCAGTACTTC. It codes for CASDRGLTYEQYF. The chain couples TRBV6-5 to TRBJ2-7; 8 bases map to TRBD1. The CDR3 runs 13 residues. V shed 8 bases and J 2 bases; nucleotides not matched to a gene: 5. CDR1 is MNHEY, CDR2 SVGAGI, per germline.

V usage is TRBV5-1 and J usage is TRBJ2-1, with TRBD2 as a possible D gene (5 bases). In germline, CDR1 is SGHRS, CDR2 YFSETQ. V was trimmed by 0 bases and J by 0 bases, leaving 7 bases between them. The CDR3 has 15 residues. The CDR3 loop reads CASSLVGSSYNEQFF. The CDR3 bases are TGCGCCAGCAGCTTGGTTGGGAGCTCCTACAATGAGCAGTTCTTC. The full variable domain, rest sourced from reference TRBV5-1 and TRBJ2-1, is KAGVTQTPRYLIKTRGQQVTLSCSPISGHRSVSWYQQTPGQGLQFLFEYFSETQRNKGNFPGRFSGRQFSNSRSEMNVSTLELGDSALYLCASSLVGSSYNEQFFGPGTRLTVL.

A word on this clone: Other nucleotide sequences in the sample specify the same CDR3. V is TRBV19 and J is TRBJ2-7, with unresolved D. There are 11 residues in the CDR3. From germline, CDR1 is LNHDA and CDR2 SQIVND (reference sequence). V shed 3 bases and J shed 5 bases, with 5 bases lying between them. CDR3 protein: CASSIRDEQYF. The CDR3 nucleotides read TGTGCCAGTAGTATTAGAGACGAGCAGTACTTC.

J is TRBJ2-1 and V is TRBV3-1 (or the pseudogene TRBV3-2); 9 nucleotides agree with TRBD2. The junction had 8 bases not matched to a gene; V was cut back by 3 bases and J by 2 bases. Germline V CDR1 and CDR2: LGHDT, YNNKEL (reference sequence). There are 17 residues in the CDR3. CDR3 coding DNA: TGTGCCAGCAGCCATGGAAGCGGGAGGTTCCCCTACAATGAGCAGTTCTTC. Amino acids: CASSHGSGRFPYNEQFF.

The genes are TRBV14 and TRBJ1-1; no clear D. There are 14 residues in the CDR3. Germline V CDR1 and CDR2: SGHDN, FVKESK. Between the trimmed V and J ends, which lost 1 base and 4 bases, there was a span of 10 bases. The CDR3, as DNA: TGTGCCAGCAGCCAAGTGCCAGTCGGCACTGAAGCTTTCTTT. This translates into CASSQVPVGTEAFF.

This chain uses TRBV2 with TRBJ2-2; D ambiguous. CDR1 is SNHLY and CDR2 is FYNNEI in the germline V gene. There are 16 residues in the CDR3. V gave up 6 bases and J gave up 5 bases, with 19 bases separating them. CDR3: CASSAEWVPRTGELFF. The DNA of the CDR3 is TGTGCCAGCAGCGCCGAATGGGTACCGAGGACCGGGGAGCTGTTTTTT.

The genes are TRBV5-1 and TRBJ1-4; TRBD1 might be the D (6 bases). The germline CDR1 and CDR2 sequences are SGHRS and YFSETQ. This CDR3 has 15 amino acids. V lost 0 bases to trimming and J lost 5 bases, with 11 bases between them. The CDR3 sequence is CASSLEGHGNEKLFF. The CDR3 DNA reads as TGCGCCAGCAGCTTGGAGGGACATGGGAATGAAAAACTGTTTTTT.

The V and J genes are TRBV6-1 and TRBJ2-5; TRBD1 matches at 10 bases. The CDR3 covers 17 residues. Germline V lookup: CDR1 MNHNS, CDR2 SASEGT. The ends lost 2 bases at V and 7 bases at J; junction bases unmatched: 13. The CDR3 sequence is CASSERTGTGVRVTQYF. CDR3 bases: TGTGCCAGCAGTGAAAGAACCGGGACAGGGGTTCGTGTGACCCAGTACTTC.